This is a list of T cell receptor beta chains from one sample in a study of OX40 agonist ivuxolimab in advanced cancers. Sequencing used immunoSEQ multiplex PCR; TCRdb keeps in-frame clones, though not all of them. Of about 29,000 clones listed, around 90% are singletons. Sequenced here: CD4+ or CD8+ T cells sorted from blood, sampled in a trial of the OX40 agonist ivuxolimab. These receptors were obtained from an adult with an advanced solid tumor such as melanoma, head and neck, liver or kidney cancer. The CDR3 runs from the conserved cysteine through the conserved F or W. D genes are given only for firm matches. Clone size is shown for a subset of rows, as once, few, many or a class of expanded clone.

cdr3_nt: TGTGCCAGCAGCTTAGCGGGGACAGACCAAGAGACCCAGTACTTC
cdr3_aa: CASSLAGTDQETQYF
v_call: TRBV7-9
d_call: TRBD1
j_call: TRBJ2-5
clone_size: NA

cdr3_nt: TGCGCCAGCAGCCAAGTTTTCGGGGACACAGCAAACACTGAAGCTTTCTTT
cdr3_aa: CASSQVFGDTANTEAFF
v_call: TRBV5-4
d_call: NA
j_call: TRBJ1-1
clone_size: NA

cdr3_nt: TGTGCCAGCAGCCAAGCGGCTGGCGACAGCTCCTACGAGCAGTACTTC
cdr3_aa: CASSQAAGDSSYEQYF
v_call: TRBV4-2
d_call: NA
j_call: TRBJ2-7
clone_size: NA

cdr3_nt: TGTGCCAGCAGCTTCACCGCCTACGAGCAGTACTTC
cdr3_aa: CASSFTAYEQYF
v_call: TRBV11-1
d_call: NA
j_call: TRBJ2-7
clone_size: NA

cdr3_nt: TGTGCCAGCAGCCAAGAGTATCCGGGTAGCTCCTACAATGAGCAGTTCTTC
cdr3_aa: CASSQEYPGSSYNEQFF
v_call: TRBV4-2
d_call: NA
j_call: TRBJ2-1
clone_size: NA

cdr3_nt: TGTGCCAGCAGTTACTCGGCAACAGGGGCCTCCTACGAGCAGTACTTC
cdr3_aa: CASSYSATGASYEQYF
v_call: TRBV6-5
d_call: TRBD1
j_call: TRBJ2-7
clone_size: few

cdr3_nt: TGTGCCAGCAGTTTAGGGCTATCTGGAAACACCATATATTTT
cdr3_aa: CASSLGLSGNTIYF
v_call: TRBV27
d_call: NA
j_call: TRBJ1-3
clone_size: NA

cdr3_nt: TGCAGCGTTGAATGGGCTAGCGGGGGCCTCGAGTATACGCAGTATTTT
cdr3_aa: CSVEWASGGLEYTQYF
v_call: TRBV29-1
d_call: TRBD2
j_call: TRBJ2-3
clone_size: NA

cdr3_nt: TGTGCCAGCAGCTTAGAACTAGCGGTAGATACGCAGTATTTT
cdr3_aa: CASSLELAVDTQYF
v_call: TRBV7-6
d_call: TRBD2
j_call: TRBJ2-3
clone_size: NA

cdr3_nt: TGTGCCAGCAGCACTAGCGGGGGACCAGATACGCAGTATTTT
cdr3_aa: CASSTSGGPDTQYF
v_call: TRBV7-9
d_call: TRBD2
j_call: TRBJ2-3
clone_size: NA

cdr3_nt: TGTGCCAGCAGTTACTGGCAGGATACGAACACTGAAGCTTTCTTT
cdr3_aa: CASSYWQDTNTEAFF
v_call: TRBV6-5
d_call: NA
j_call: TRBJ1-1
clone_size: NA

cdr3_nt: TGTGCCAGTAGATGGGCGGCTGAAGCTTTCTTT
cdr3_aa: CASRWAAEAFF
v_call: TRBV19
d_call: NA
j_call: TRBJ1-1
clone_size: NA

cdr3_nt: TGTGCCAGCAGACAGGAAGGGGGAACCTACAATGAGCAGTTCTTC
cdr3_aa: CASRQEGGTYNEQFF
v_call: TRBV7-9
d_call: NA
j_call: TRBJ2-1
clone_size: NA

cdr3_nt: TGTGCCAGCAGCTTAACAGCGGGAAGCACAGATACGCAGTATTTT
cdr3_aa: CASSLTAGSTDTQYF
v_call: TRBV7-7
d_call: TRBD2
j_call: TRBJ2-3
clone_size: NA

cdr3_nt: TGTGCCAGCACCCCGGAAGGGTCCGGGGAGACCCAGTACTTC
cdr3_aa: CASTPEGSGETQYF
v_call: TRBV5-5
d_call: NA
j_call: TRBJ2-5
clone_size: NA

cdr3_nt: TGTGCCAGTAGTATAGCAGGGGGATTGGATGAGCAGTTCTTC
cdr3_aa: CASSIAGGLDEQFF
v_call: TRBV19
d_call: TRBD1
j_call: TRBJ2-1
clone_size: NA

cdr3_nt: TGTGCCTGGAGACTCCCGGACATCAGAGGGGAGCAGTTCTTC
cdr3_aa: CAWRLPDIRGEQFF
v_call: TRBV30
d_call: NA
j_call: TRBJ2-1
clone_size: NA

cdr3_nt: TGTGCCAGCAGCTTAGCGGGAGATGGGGGTGAGCAGTTCTTC
cdr3_aa: CASSLAGDGGEQFF
v_call: TRBV7-3
d_call: TRBD2
j_call: TRBJ2-1
clone_size: NA

cdr3_nt: TGTGCCAGCAGTTTACAGGGCTCTGGGGCCAACGTCCTGACTTTC
cdr3_aa: CASSLQGSGANVLTF
v_call: TRBV6-5
d_call: NA
j_call: TRBJ2-6
clone_size: NA

cdr3_nt: TGTGCCAGTAGTATAGGGACAGGGGAGAGCTCCTACGAGCAGTACTTC
cdr3_aa: CASSIGTGESSYEQYF
v_call: TRBV19
d_call: TRBD1
j_call: TRBJ2-7
clone_size: NA

cdr3_nt: TGCGCCAGCAGCCAAGTGGGCACTGAAGCTTTCTTT
cdr3_aa: CASSQVGTEAFF
v_call: TRBV4-1
d_call: NA
j_call: TRBJ1-1
clone_size: NA

cdr3_nt: TGCGCCAGCAGCCAGAAGACAGGGAACACTGAAGCTTTCTTT
cdr3_aa: CASSQKTGNTEAFF
v_call: TRBV4-1
d_call: NA
j_call: TRBJ1-1
clone_size: NA

cdr3_nt: TGTGCCAGCTCACCACCTGGGGGCGGCTATGGCTACACCTTC
cdr3_aa: CASSPPGGGYGYTF
v_call: TRBV18
d_call: NA
j_call: TRBJ1-2
clone_size: NA

cdr3_nt: TGTGCCAGTAGTAGTGAGGGGCCTGGGGCCAACGTCCTGACTTTC
cdr3_aa: CASSSEGPGANVLTF
v_call: TRBV19
d_call: NA
j_call: TRBJ2-6
clone_size: NA

cdr3_nt: TGTGCCAGCAGGCAACAGGCCAACACTGAAGCTTTCTTT
cdr3_aa: CASRQQANTEAFF
v_call: TRBV11-2
d_call: NA
j_call: TRBJ1-1
clone_size: few

cdr3_nt: TGCGCCAGCAGCCTAGCCGTACCCATACCGGGACAGGGGGAAGCTTTCTTT
cdr3_aa: CASSLAVPIPGQGEAFF
v_call: TRBV4-3
d_call: TRBD1
j_call: TRBJ1-1
clone_size: NA

cdr3_nt: TGTGCCAGCAGCTTAACGGGGAGTTTCGAGGAAACTGATACGCAGTATTTT
cdr3_aa: CASSLTGSFEETDTQYF
v_call: TRBV13
d_call: NA
j_call: TRBJ2-3
clone_size: NA

cdr3_nt: TGTGCCAGCAGCCCAAGAGACGGGTACAATGAGCAGTTCTTC
cdr3_aa: CASSPRDGYNEQFF
v_call: TRBV6-5
d_call: NA
j_call: TRBJ2-1
clone_size: NA

cdr3_nt: TGTGCCAGTAGTATAGTTGGGACAGGGGGCGCCGACGCTTTCTTT
cdr3_aa: CASSIVGTGGADAFF
v_call: TRBV19
d_call: TRBD1
j_call: TRBJ1-1
clone_size: NA

cdr3_nt: TGTGCCAGCTTGGAGGGGATGAACACTGAAGCTTTCTTT
cdr3_aa: CASLEGMNTEAFF
v_call: TRBV2
d_call: NA
j_call: TRBJ1-1
clone_size: NA

cdr3_nt: TGTGCCAGCAGCCCATGGACTAGCGGTCACTCCTACGAGCAGTACTTC
cdr3_aa: CASSPWTSGHSYEQYF
v_call: TRBV7-9
d_call: TRBD2
j_call: TRBJ2-7
clone_size: NA

cdr3_nt: TGTGCCAGCAGCTCCACAGGTTACCAAGAGACCCAGTACTTC
cdr3_aa: CASSSTGYQETQYF
v_call: TRBV5-4
d_call: NA
j_call: TRBJ2-5
clone_size: NA

cdr3_nt: TGTGCCAGCAGCCAAACACCCCTGCGGGCAGATACGCAGTATTTT
cdr3_aa: CASSQTPLRADTQYF
v_call: TRBV4-2
d_call: NA
j_call: TRBJ2-3
clone_size: once

cdr3_nt: TGTGCCAGCAGCCAATCGGCAGGAGGGGCTAACTATGGCTACACCTTC
cdr3_aa: CASSQSAGGANYGYTF
v_call: TRBV9
d_call: NA
j_call: TRBJ1-2
clone_size: once

cdr3_nt: TGTGCCAGCAGCCGCTCCGGGACCCCTATCAATTCACCCCTCCACTTT
cdr3_aa: CASSRSGTPINSPLHF
v_call: TRBV5-4
d_call: NA
j_call: TRBJ1-6
clone_size: NA

cdr3_nt: TGTGCCATCAGTGAGTCGGGCGGGGAGGACGGGGAGCTGTTTTTT
cdr3_aa: CAISESGGEDGELFF
v_call: TRBV10-3
d_call: NA
j_call: TRBJ2-2
clone_size: NA

cdr3_nt: TGCGCCAGCAGCCAAGGGGGACCATCAAACACTGAAGCTTTCTTT
cdr3_aa: CASSQGGPSNTEAFF
v_call: TRBV4-1
d_call: NA
j_call: TRBJ1-1
clone_size: large

cdr3_nt: TGTGCCAGCAGTCCCTTGGGGACAGTTGCAACTAATGAAAAACTGTTTTTT
cdr3_aa: CASSPLGTVATNEKLFF
v_call: TRBV2
d_call: TRBD1
j_call: TRBJ1-4
clone_size: NA

cdr3_nt: TGTGCCAGCAGTTTATCTCCAGCGGGAGAGGAGCAGTACTTC
cdr3_aa: CASSLSPAGEEQYF
v_call: TRBV27
d_call: TRBD2
j_call: TRBJ2-7
clone_size: NA

cdr3_nt: TGTGCCAGCAGCGGACGACAGGGTCGGTTTGGTGATGGCTACACCTTC
cdr3_aa: CASSGRQGRFGDGYTF
v_call: TRBV13
d_call: TRBD1
j_call: TRBJ1-2
clone_size: NA

cdr3_nt: TGCGCCAGCAGGTTCACAGGGGGCGAAATCAATTCACCCCTCCACTTT
cdr3_aa: CASRFTGGEINSPLHF
v_call: TRBV4-1
d_call: TRBD1
j_call: TRBJ1-6
clone_size: NA

cdr3_nt: TGTGCCAGCAGCTTAGGCCTAGCGGGAGGGCGGGAGACCCAGTACTTC
cdr3_aa: CASSLGLAGGRETQYF
v_call: TRBV7-3
d_call: TRBD2
j_call: TRBJ2-5
clone_size: NA

cdr3_nt: TGTGCCAGCAGCTCGAACATGAACACTGAAGCTTTCTTT
cdr3_aa: CASSSNMNTEAFF
v_call: TRBV6-1
d_call: NA
j_call: TRBJ1-1
clone_size: NA

cdr3_nt: TGTGCCAGCAGTTACTCGCGGCAGGGTGCGAAAGGCTACACCTTC
cdr3_aa: CASSYSRQGAKGYTF
v_call: TRBV6-6
d_call: NA
j_call: TRBJ1-2
clone_size: NA

cdr3_nt: TGTGCCAGCAGTTTTTCCCTAGCGGGGGGGGAAGATGAGCAGTTCTTC
cdr3_aa: CASSFSLAGGEDEQFF
v_call: TRBV27
d_call: TRBD2
j_call: TRBJ2-1
clone_size: NA